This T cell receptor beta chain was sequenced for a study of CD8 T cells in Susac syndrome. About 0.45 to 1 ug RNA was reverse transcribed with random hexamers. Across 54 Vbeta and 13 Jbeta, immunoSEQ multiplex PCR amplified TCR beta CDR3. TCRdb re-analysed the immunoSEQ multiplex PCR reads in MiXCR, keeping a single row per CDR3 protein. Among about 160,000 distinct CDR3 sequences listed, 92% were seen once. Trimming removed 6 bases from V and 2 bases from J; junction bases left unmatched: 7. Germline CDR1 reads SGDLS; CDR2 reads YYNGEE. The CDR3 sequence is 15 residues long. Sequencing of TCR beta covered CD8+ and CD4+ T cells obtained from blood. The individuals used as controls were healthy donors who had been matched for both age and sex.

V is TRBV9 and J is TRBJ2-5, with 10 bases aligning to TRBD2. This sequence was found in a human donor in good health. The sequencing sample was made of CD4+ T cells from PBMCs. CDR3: CASTESGGGQETQYF. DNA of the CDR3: TGTGCCAGCACCGAGAGCGGGGGGGGTCAAGAGACCCAGTACTTC.